A single sample is the source of the 30 T cell receptor beta chains below, sequenced in a study of blood T cell repertoires in COVID-19. Clones were read by immunoSEQ multiplex PCR, and TCRdb kept only the in-frame ones, dropping some. The data hold 200,000 to 250,000 clones, with 87% observed a single time. The sample consisted of peripheral blood. These receptors originate from a young man with active or convalescent COVID-19.

The chain carries TRBV10-3 and TRBJ1-5; D may be TRBD1 (6 bases). The CDR3 extends over 14 amino acids. The germline V gene encodes CDR1 ENHRY and CDR2 SYGVKD. V lost 3 bases and J lost 1, with 7 bases in between. The CDR3, as DNA: TGTGCCATCAGTGAAGGACAGAGCAATCAGCCCCAGCATTTT. This encodes CAISEGQSNQPQHF.

As DNA, the CDR3 is TGTGCCAGCAGCCCCGGGTATAGGGGACAGGGGCCCACTGAAGCTTTCTTT. As protein: CASSPGYRGQGPTEAFF. The chain is built from TRBV7-9 and TRBJ1-1, with 10 bases aligning to TRBD1. Germline CDR1 is SEHNR and CDR2 is FQNEAQ (reference sequence). V was clipped by 5 bases and J by 4 bases; unmatched bases: 13. The CDR3 contains 17 residues.

The chain carries TRBV7-9 and TRBJ1-4, with D unclear. There are 14 residues in the CDR3. Per the germline V gene, CDR1 is SEHNR and CDR2 is FQNEAQ (reference sequence). The V gene lost 5 bases and the J gene lost 8 bases, with 15 bases spanning the gap. The CDR3 sequence is CASSDDLSGEKLFF. CDR3 coding DNA: TGTGCCAGCAGCGATGACCTCTCGGGAGAAAAACTGTTTTTT.

V is TRBV7-9 and J is TRBJ1-1, with 7 bases aligning to TRBD1. This CDR3 region has 14 residues. Trimming at V came to 5 bases and at J to 5 bases, leaving 8 bases not matched to a gene. Germline values: CDR1 SEHNR, CDR2 FQNEAQ (reference sequence). CDR3 coding DNA: TGTGCCAGCAGCGGGTACAGGGGAATGACTGAAGCTTTCTTT. Amino acids: CASSGYRGMTEAFF.

The chain links TRBV13 to TRBJ2-3; D is uncertain. V lost 4 bases and J 0 bases, leaving 5 bases between the germline ends. The CDR3 contains 13 residues. In germline, CDR1 is PRHDT, CDR2 FYEKMQ (reference sequence). The CDR3 spells CASSSKSTDTQYF. CDR3 nucleotides: TGTGCCAGCAGCTCCAAAAGCACAGATACGCAGTATTTT. The whole variable domain, remainder taken from reference TRBV13 and TRBJ2-3, is AAGVIQSPRHLIKEKRETATLKCYPIPRHDTVYWYQQGPGQDPQFLISFYEKMQSDKGSIPDRFSAQQFSDYHSELNMSSLELGDSALYFCASSSKSTDTQYFGPGTRLTVL.

This chain uses TRBV4-3 with TRBJ1-4, with D perhaps TRBD1 (5 bases). The V gene lost 5 bases and the J gene lost 7 bases, with 11 bases spanning the gap. The germline V gene encodes CDR1 LGHNA and CDR2 YSLEER. The CDR3 is made up of 13 amino acids. CDR3: CASSRVQGEKLFF. The CDR3 DNA reads TGCGCCAGCAGCAGGGTTCAGGGTGAAAAACTGTTTTTT.

This sequence joins TRBV7-8 and TRBJ1-4; the D is unclear. This CDR3 has 16 amino acids. The V gene lost 1 base and the J gene lost 1 base, with 10 bases spanning the gap. CDR1 and CDR2 (germline): SGHVS, FQNEAQ. CDR3 loop: CASSLGPGRTNEKLFF. CDR3 DNA: TGTGCCAGCAGCTTAGGTCCGGGGAGAACTAATGAAAAACTGTTTTTT.

The chain couples TRBV5-1 to TRBJ1-1, with D possibly TRBD1 on 5 matching bases. Germline V CDR1 and CDR2: SGHRS, YFSETQ. With 4 bases removed from V and 1 base from J, the gap between germline ends came to 14 bases. The CDR3 consists of 15 residues. CDR3 sequence: CASSQGVWGNTEAFF. DNA for the CDR3: TGCGCCAGCAGCCAGGGTGTATGGGGGAACACTGAAGCTTTCTTT.

The rearrangement links TRBV10-3 to TRBJ1-5; tentatively, D is TRBD1 (6 bases). V lost 4 bases and J 1 base, leaving 8 bases between the germline ends. The CDR3 sequence is 14 residues long. Germline assignment: CDR1 ENHRY and CDR2 SYGVKD. The CDR3 here is CAISGGPSNQPQHF. In nucleotides, the CDR3 is TGTGCCATCAGTGGGGGGCCGAGCAATCAGCCCCAGCATTTT.

This chain links TRBV7-2 with TRBJ1-5; no clear D gene. V lost 3 bases and J 5 bases, leaving 8 bases between the germline ends. This CDR3 is 13 amino acids long. CDR1 and CDR2 from the germline V gene are SGHTA and FQGNSA. As DNA, the CDR3 is TGTGCCAGCAGCTTTCTCCGGGATCAGCCCCAGCATTTT. As protein: CASSFLRDQPQHF. The full variable domain, with the rest looked up from reference TRBV7-2 and TRBJ1-5, is GAGVSQSPSNKVTEKGKDVELRCDPISGHTALYWYRQSLGQGLEFLIYFQGNSAPDKSGLPSDRFSAERTGGSVSTLTIQRTQQEDSAVYLCASSFLRDQPQHFGDGTRLSIL.

The chain joins TRBV9 to TRBJ1-5; D uncertain. Deletions cut 0 bases from V and 3 bases from J, with 10 bases between. The CDR3 covers 15 residues. Germline CDR1 and CDR2: SGDLS and YYNGEE. The CDR3 nucleotides are TGTGCCAGCAGCGTAGATCCGACTACCAATCAGCCCCAGCATTTT. Amino acids: CASSVDPTTNQPQHF.

The count of this clone is one. The V gene is TRBV12-3 or TRBV12-4, the J gene TRBJ1-1; a possible D gene is TRBD1 (5 bases). The CDR3 covers 12 residues. V lost 6 bases and J 7 bases, leaving 12 bases between the germline ends. The DNA for the CDR3 is TGTGCCAGCAGCCCCCAGGGACTTGAAGCTTTCTTT. It codes for CASSPQGLEAFF.

The J gene is TRBJ1-5, the V gene TRBV19; 8 nucleotides match TRBD1. Trimming cost V 6 bases and J 4 bases; bases outside gene matches: 8. The CDR3 extends over 15 amino acids. Germline V gene data show CDR1 as LNHDA and CDR2 as SQIVND (reference sequence). In DNA, the CDR3 is TGTGCCAGTAGAGACGGACAGGGCCTAAATCAGCCCCAGCATTTT. Protein: CASRDGQGLNQPQHF. Combining the CDR3 with reference TRBV19 and TRBJ1-5 gives the whole variable domain DGGITQSPKYLFRKEGQNVTLSCEQNLNHDAMYWYRQDPGQGLRLIYYSQIVNDFQKGDIAEGYSVSREKKESFPLTVTSAQKNPTAFYLCASRDGQGLNQPQHFGDGTRLSIL.

The genes are TRBV3-1 (or the pseudogene TRBV3-2) and TRBJ2-2; weak D call: TRBD1 (7 bases). The germline V and J ends were trimmed by 3 bases and 3 bases, with 20 bases remaining between them. CDR3 length: 18 amino acids. CDR1 and CDR2 (germline): LGHDT, YNNKEL (reference sequence). The CDR3 spells CASSHLPPGGGDTGELFF. CDR3 DNA sequence: TGTGCCAGCAGCCACCTTCCCCCTGGAGGGGGCGACACCGGGGAGCTGTTTTTT.

J is TRBJ2-3 and V is TRBV5-1; TRBD2 is a possible D gene (6 bases). V was pared by 6 bases and J by 0 bases, with 17 bases between. This CDR3 has 16 residues. Germline CDR1 reads SGHRS; CDR2 reads YFSETQ. Here the CDR3 DNA reads TGCGCCAGCACTCCAGGAAGCGGGCCAAGCACAGATACGCAGTATTTT. It is translated as CASTPGSGPSTDTQYF.

The J gene is TRBJ1-4, the V gene TRBV3-1 (or the pseudogene TRBV3-2); weak D call: TRBD1 (5 bases). From germline, CDR1 is LGHDT and CDR2 YNNKEL (reference sequence). The CDR3 extends over 15 amino acids. V was cut by 4 bases and J by 5 bases, with 14 bases left in between. The CDR3 region is CASSPEVEGNEKLFF. For the CDR3, the DNA is TGTGCCAGCAGCCCTGAGGTGGAGGGGAATGAAAAACTGTTTTTT.

This clone was recorded a few times. The chain employs TRBV11-2 and TRBJ2-7; D uncertain. The CDR3 is made up of 14 amino acids. Trimming cost V 4 bases and J 5 bases, with 15 bases left between them. CDR1 and CDR2 (germline): SGHAT, FQNNGV. CDR3 sequence: CASSSDGAEDEQYF. The CDR3 DNA sequence: TGTGCCAGCAGCTCCGACGGTGCCGAGGACGAGCAGTACTTC.

This chain connects TRBV6-6 to TRBJ1-2; D is undetermined. The CDR3 runs to 14 residues. Looked up from germline, CDR1 is MNHNY and CDR2 is SVGAGI (reference sequence). Trimming cost V 6 bases and J 7 bases, with 18 bases left between them. The CDR3 DNA sequence: TGTGCCAGCAGATACATACCAGACAATCCTGGCTACACCTTC. Amino acids: CASRYIPDNPGYTF.

The rearrangement links TRBV18 to TRBJ1-5; TRBD1 matches 9 bases. Unmatched junction bases numbered 5, after V lost 6 bases and J lost 5 bases. The V gene's germline CDR1 is KGHSH and CDR2 LQKENI. The CDR3 has 14 amino acids. CDR3 loop: CASSQGQGHQPQHF. CDR3 bases: TGTGCCAGCTCCCAGGGACAGGGCCATCAGCCCCAGCATTTT.

This clone appeared a few times. The chain recombines TRBV6-2 or TRBV6-3 with TRBJ1-2; D may be TRBD1 (6 bases). CDR1 and CDR2 (germline): MNHEY, SVGEGT. CDR3 length: 11 amino acids. V shed 6 bases and J shed 5 bases, with 7 bases lying between them. The CDR3: CASSTGYGYTF. The CDR3 DNA is TGTGCCAGCAGCACAGGGTATGGCTACACCTTC.

The CDR3 DNA follows: TGTGCCAGCAGCCCCCAAGGACTAGCGGGAGGAGAGACCCAGTACTTC. Translation gives CASSPQGLAGGETQYF. V is TRBV7-9 and J is TRBJ2-5, with 14 bases matching TRBD2. The V and J ends lost 5 bases and 4 bases, in that order; junction bases with no gene match: 6. Germline V gene data show CDR1 as SEHNR and CDR2 as FQNEAQ (reference sequence). This CDR3 contains 16 residues.

V and J are TRBV12-3 or TRBV12-4 and TRBJ1-1, with unresolved D. The germline V and J ends were trimmed by 6 bases and 1 base, with 6 bases remaining between them. This CDR3 is 12 amino acids long. The CDR3 spells CASSGGNTEAFF. The CDR3 DNA reads TGTGCCAGCAGCGGCGGGAACACTGAAGCTTTCTTT.

CDR3 residues: CASSKTGGGDSPLHF. CDR3 nucleotide sequence: TGTGCCAGCAGCAAGACAGGGGGCGGTGATTCACCCCTCCACTTT. This chain connects TRBV5-6 to TRBJ1-6; 10 bases map to TRBD1. The V gene's germline CDR1 is SGHDT and CDR2 YYEEEE. The CDR3 totals 15 residues. Trimming cost V 4 bases and J 8 bases; bases outside gene matches: 6.

The genes are TRBV12-5 and TRBJ2-3; 14 bases are shared with TRBD2. Looked up from germline, CDR1 is LGHNT and CDR2 is FRNRAP. The V segment lost 5 bases and the J segment 10 bases; nucleotides outside the gene matches: 11. The CDR3 contains 16 residues. DNA of the CDR3: TGTGCTAGTGGTGGGGGACTAGCGGGAGATCCGGGGGCGCAGTATTTT. Amino acids: CASGGGLAGDPGAQYF.

V usage is TRBV10-3 and J usage is TRBJ2-7, with 10 positions matching TRBD1. CDR3 length: 16 residues. V lost 8 bases, J lost 3 bases, and 13 bases stayed unmatched. Germline V gene sequence: CDR1 ENHRY, CDR2 SYGVKD. The chain's CDR3 is CAIDTRRTGGFYEQYF. The CDR3, as DNA: TGTGCCATCGATACGCGAAGGACAGGGGGTTTCTACGAGCAGTACTTC.

V and J are TRBV29-1 and TRBJ2-7; D might be TRBD2 (6 bases). The CDR3 is 12 amino acids. Germline V gene sequence: CDR1 SQVTM, CDR2 ANQGSEA. Trimming cost V 5 bases and J 2 bases, with 10 bases left between them. The CDR3 spells CSVRTGAYEQYF. The CDR3 coding sequence is TGCAGCGTTCGGACGGGGGCCTACGAGCAGTACTTC.

This CDR3 is CASTPDRERGYTF. As DNA, the CDR3 is TGTGCCAGTACCCCAGACAGGGAACGTGGCTACACCTTC. This sequence joins TRBV19 and TRBJ1-2; TRBD1 agrees at 7 bases. CDR3 length: 13 residues. Germline-derived CDR1 and CDR2 are LNHDA and SQIVND (reference sequence). After removal of 7 bases from V and 7 bases from J, the junction contained 9 bases not matched to a gene.

The gene calls are TRBV7-9 and TRBJ2-1, with 10 bases identical to TRBD2. This CDR3 region has 15 residues. Germline V lookup: CDR1 SEHNR, CDR2 FQNEAQ (reference sequence). J lost 6 bases, V lost 1 base, and 3 bases had no gene match. This CDR3 reads CASSLEAGGPNEQFF. The CDR3 DNA reads as TGTGCCAGCAGCTTAGAAGCGGGGGGGCCCAATGAGCAGTTCTTC.

This clone was seen a handful of times. This chain joins TRBV4-1 and TRBJ1-4; 10 bases match TRBD1. Losses at the gene ends were 4 bases for V and 4 bases for J; bases not matched to a gene: 9. Germline V lookup: CDR1 MGHRA, CDR2 YSYEKL. The CDR3 runs 17 residues. CDR3 sequence reads: CASSLGGQGRGNEKLFF. The CDR3 nucleotides are TGCGCCAGCAGCCTGGGGGGACAGGGGCGGGGTAATGAAAAACTGTTTTTT.

V and J are TRBV6-5 and TRBJ2-7; TRBD2 matches at 10 bases. CDR3 length: 16 amino acids. Germline V gene lookup returns CDR1 MNHEY and CDR2 SVGAGI. The trim removed 2 bases at V and 2 bases at J, leaving 6 bases unmatched. CDR3 protein: CASSYLASGSTYEQYF. As DNA, the CDR3 is TGTGCCAGCAGTTACCTCGCTAGCGGGAGCACCTACGAGCAGTACTTC.